Below, one T cell receptor (beta chain) is given with its context. The germline CDR1 and CDR2 sequences are SGHAT and FQNNGV. The CDR3 totals 16 residues. With 5 bases clipped from V and 9 bases from J, the junction kept 16 bases outside the gene matches. Using immunoSEQ multiplex PCR, the repertoire was profiled, and TCRdb retains in-frame clones only, with some absent. The table includes some 140,000 clones, roughly nine tenths detected once. This record belongs to a study of T cell responses to AZD1222 COVID-19 vaccine. V is TRBV11-2 and J is TRBJ2-3, with TRBD1 matching over 8 bases. The sequencing here drew on peripheral blood, taken on day 0 of AZD1222 vaccination. The TCR sequence derives from an adult in good health. The CDR3 region has the DNA TGTGCCAGCAGCCCCCCCCCAGGGGGCCCTACGAAAACGCAGTATTTT. It specifies CASSPPPGGPTKTQYF.